A few counts support the clone carrying this T cell receptor beta chain. The antigen is not known. The authors built TCR beta libraries using iRepertoire HTBI primers and Arm-PCR of CDR3 regions. TCRdb re-called the multiplex PCR reads with MiXCR, one entry per CDR3 protein. The table records around 330,000 distinct CDR3 sequences, 15% to 20% of them present only once. This sample is part of a study of regulatory T cells in long-lasting Graves disease. The study, taken as a whole, reports: New patients shared approximately 930 public clonotypes, fewer than the roughly 2,500 shared by persistent patients. Persistent cases of Graves' showed reduced TCR diversity relative to newly diagnosed patients.

V was shortened by 3 bases and J by 8 bases, with 20 bases between the two germline ends. Looked up from germline, CDR1 is GTSNPN and CDR2 is SVGIG (reference sequence). The CDR3 has 15 amino acids. Time point given: newly diagnosed GD, antithyroid drugs for less than 3 months. Following extraction of RNA from PBMCs, that RNA was used to make the TCR library. This chain uses TRBV30 with TRBJ2-1, with unresolved D. The sequence was obtained from a female donor with Graves disease. Sequencing used peripheral blood mononuclear cells (PBMCs), obtained at new diagnosis, from a patient treated with antithyroid drugs. As DNA, the CDR3 is TGTGCCTGGAGGGAAGGTAATTTTGCCTCGGATGAGCAGTTCTTC. Amino acids: CAWREGNFASDEQFF.